The 11 T cell receptor beta chains given below trace back to one sample, sequenced in a study of blood T cells in healthy people across ages. Then a second PCR, running roughly 7 to 11 cycles, was carried out with a sample-barcoded 5' primer and a J-beta primer mix. TCRdb used MiXCR to reprocess the 5' RACE reads, holding one entry per CDR3 protein. The sample has fewer than 700,000 distinct CDR3 sequences; 47% are singletons. Source material: blood. Source of these receptors: a man older than 75 in good health.

This chain connects TRBV20-1 to TRBJ1-2; 9 bases are a match to TRBD1. Germline V gene lookup returns CDR1 DFQATT and CDR2 SNEGSKA (reference sequence). The trim removed 3 bases at V and 7 bases at J, leaving 12 bases unmatched. This CDR3 has 15 residues. This CDR3 reads CSARSPGQGSFGYTF. The CDR3 DNA is TGCAGTGCTAGGTCCCCGGGACAGGGATCTTTTGGCTACACCTTC.

This clonotype was detected a few times. V and J are TRBV4-3 and TRBJ1-4, with 8 bases lining up with TRBD1. Looked up from germline, CDR1 is LGHNA and CDR2 is YSLEER. This CDR3 contains 16 residues. Unmatched junction bases numbered 7, after V lost 1 base and J lost 6 bases. In nucleotides, the CDR3 is TGCGCCAGCAGCCAAGCTTGGACAGGGCGTTATGAAAAACTGTTTTTT. Translated: CASSQAWTGRYEKLFF.

Only a few counts were recorded for this clonotype. The genes are TRBV7-2 and TRBJ2-5; 8 positions match TRBD1. The V segment lost 5 bases and the J segment 5 bases; nucleotides outside the gene matches: 10. This CDR3 has 15 amino acids. Germline CDR1 SGHTA, CDR2 FQGNSA. The CDR3 DNA is TGTGCCAGCAGCCCCCAGCGGTACAGGGGGGAGACCCAGTACTTC. Its protein product is CASSPQRYRGETQYF.

This chain joins TRBV7-3 and TRBJ1-1; possibly TRBD1 for D (5 bases). The V gene's germline CDR1 is SGHTA and CDR2 FQGTGA. CDR3 length equals 13 residues. Between the trimmed V and J ends, which lost 5 bases and 1 base, there was a span of 8 bases. The CDR3 DNA sequence: TGTGCCAGCAGCCGACAGAGGAACACTGAAGCTTTCTTT. This codes for CASSRQRNTEAFF.

This clonotype was seen many times. The V and J genes are TRBV6-6 and TRBJ2-7; 7 bases match TRBD1. With 0 bases clipped from V and 2 bases from J, the junction kept 4 bases outside the gene matches. The germline V gene encodes CDR1 MNHNY and CDR2 SVGAGI (reference sequence). The CDR3 is 15 amino acids. The CDR3 DNA is TGTGCCAGCAGTTACTCGGGACAGTTCCCCTACGAGCAGTACTTC. This gives the protein CASSYSGQFPYEQYF.

The table lists this clonotype with a few counts. The V gene is TRBV29-1, the J gene TRBJ2-4, with D perhaps matching TRBD1 (5 bases). Germline values: CDR1 SQVTM, CDR2 ANQGSEA. The V and J ends lost 7 bases and 5 bases respectively, with 15 bases between them. The CDR3 loop spans 13 amino acids. CDR3 in DNA: TGCAGCGCCCGAACTGTGGGGCAAAACATTCAGTACTTC. It translates to CSARTVGQNIQYF.

This clonotype was recorded a few times. V is TRBV15 and J is TRBJ1-2, with a tentative D call TRBD1 (6 bases). Germline lookup yields CDR1 LNHNV and CDR2 YYDKDF (reference sequence). This CDR3 is 17 amino acids long. V lost 3 bases and J lost 0, with 17 bases in between. CDR3 sequence reads: CATSRHTRQAANYGYTF. The CDR3 DNA follows: TGTGCCACCAGCAGGCACACCAGACAGGCAGCTAACTATGGCTACACCTTC.

The chain uses TRBV9 and TRBJ2-5, with 10 bases aligning to TRBD2. Germline values: CDR1 SGDLS, CDR2 YYNGEE. This CDR3 region has 15 residues. After removal of 0 bases from V and 4 bases from J, the junction contained 3 bases not matched to a gene. The chain's CDR3 is CASSVGLAGVETQYF. The CDR3 DNA sequence: TGTGCCAGCAGCGTAGGGCTAGCGGGGGTAGAGACCCAGTACTTC.

This clonotype has a handful of counts. The chain recombines TRBV7-2 with TRBJ2-2, with D perhaps TRBD2 (6 bases). This CDR3 has 16 amino acids. With 3 bases removed from V and 2 bases from J, the gap between germline ends came to 13 bases. The germline gives CDR1 SGHTA, CDR2 FQGNSA. DNA of the CDR3: TGTGCCAGCAGCTTTCGGGGAGGAGGTAACACCGGGGAGCTGTTTTTT. Its protein is CASSFRGGGNTGELFF.

The gene calls are TRBV2 and TRBJ2-3; D not certain. Trimming removed 8 bases at V and 6 bases at J, with 6 bases between. Germline assignment: CDR1 SNHLY and CDR2 FYNNEI. The CDR3 is made up of 10 amino acids. CDR3 sequence (DNA): TGTGCCAGCCTGCGGGATACGCAGTATTTT. Protein: CASLRDTQYF.

Turning to this clonotype: An end of the junction differs from the germline gene, which may be a read error. The chain employs TRBV7-2 and TRBJ1-5, with TRBD1 matching 11 bases. Looked up from germline, CDR1 is SGHTA and CDR2 is FQGNSA. This CDR3 region has 15 residues. Here the CDR3 reads CVSSLRTGGGQPQHF. The CDR3 DNA sequence: TGTGTCAGCAGCCTTCGGACAGGGGGCGGGCAGCCCCAGCATTTT.